This T cell receptor beta chain was sequenced during a study of CD8+ T cells in alopecia areata. Study outcomes and limitations: Affected scalp, especially in alopecia totalis/universalis, had a higher clonality than normal scalp did.

Of note for this clone: As yet, its antigen is unknown.

cDNA prepared by RNA extraction and subsequent reverse transcription served as the template for sequencing. Using immunoSEQ multiplex PCR, the repertoire was profiled, and TCRdb retains in-frame clones only, with some absent. The table lists hundreds of thousands of clones, about 68% of them singletons. Germline V lookup: CDR1 SQVTM, CDR2 ANQGSEA. This CDR3 comprises 14 residues. The germline V and J ends were trimmed by 7 bases and 4 bases, with 17 bases remaining between them. The receptor's source is a human donor with alopecia areata. This chain links TRBV29-1 with TRBJ2-1; weak D call: TRBD1 (6 bases). Sequencing was performed on CD4+ T cells sorted from blood, taken at week 0. DNA of the CDR3: TGCAGCGCACCGGGACACGGAAAGTACAATGAGCAGTTCTTC. Protein product: CSAPGHGKYNEQFF.